This TCR beta chain was captured in a study of T cells in Graves' hyperthyroidism and ophthalmopathy. Notes on the study in general: In blood, most of the thyroid clonotypes expanded above 0.001 were also present.

Template material for amplifying TCR beta CDR3 regions consisted of RNA transcripts. The primer set for the first-round RT-PCR of the TCR CDR3 was HTBI. TCRdb re-called the multiplex PCR reads through MiXCR, storing one row per CDR3 protein. Of 660,000 or so distinct CDR3 sequences listed, just under 45% were seen once; the top ten hold 7% to 7.5%. Trimming took 4 bases from V and 7 from J; bases not matched to a gene: 4. This CDR3 comprises 14 residues. CDR1 SEHNR and CDR2 FQNEAQ come from the germline V gene (reference sequence). Ten or more counts support this clonotype. As yet, its antigen is unknown.

The chain uses TRBV7-9 and TRBJ1-5, with 10 bases matching TRBD1. Sequencing was done on a sample of peripheral blood or thyroid tissue (not recorded which). The receptor's source is an adult man with Graves' disease, either hyperthyroidism or ophthalmopathy (not recorded which). The CDR3 DNA is TGTGCCAGCAGCTCAGGGACAGGGGTACAGCCCCAGCATTTT. It yields the protein CASSSGTGVQPQHF.